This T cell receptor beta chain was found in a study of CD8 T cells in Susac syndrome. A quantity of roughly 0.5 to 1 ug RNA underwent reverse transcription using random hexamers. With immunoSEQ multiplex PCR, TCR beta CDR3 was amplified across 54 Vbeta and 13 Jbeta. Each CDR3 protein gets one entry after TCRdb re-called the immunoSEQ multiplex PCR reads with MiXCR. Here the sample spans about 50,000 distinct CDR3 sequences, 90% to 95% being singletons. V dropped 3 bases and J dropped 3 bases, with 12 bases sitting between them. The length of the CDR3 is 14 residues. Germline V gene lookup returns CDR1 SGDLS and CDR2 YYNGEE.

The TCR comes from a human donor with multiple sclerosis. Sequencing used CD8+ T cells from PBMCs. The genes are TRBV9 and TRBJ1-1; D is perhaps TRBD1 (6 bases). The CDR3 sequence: CASSDQGYHTEAFF. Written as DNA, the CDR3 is TGTGCCAGCAGCGACCAGGGGTATCACACTGAAGCTTTCTTT.